This entry features one T cell receptor beta chain sequence. Antigen specificity is unknown. This entry is derived from a study of regulatory dendritic cells for organ transplantation. Study outcomes and limitations: Regulatory dendritic cells appeared to expand memory CD8+ clones less than mature ones. Naive CD4+ and CD8+ repertoires were highly diverse; memory CD8+ was most oligoclonal. Of resting T cell subsets, memory CD8+ had the most alloreactive clonotypes.

With 5 bases removed from V and 8 bases from J, the gap between germline ends came to 12 bases. The CDR3 contains 11 residues. The V gene's germline CDR1 is DFQATT and CDR2 SNEGSKA (reference sequence). Naive CD45RA+ and memory CD45RO+ CD4+ or CD8+ T cells were FACS-sorted. Clones were read by immunoSEQ multiplex PCR, and TCRdb kept only the in-frame ones, dropping some. The data hold over 20,000 clones, with 70% to 80% observed a single time. The sequence derives from a human donor in good health. The chain links TRBV20-1 to TRBJ1-2; perhaps TRBD1 as D (5 bases). The sequenced sample consisted of memory CD4+ T cells from blood. Subset: CD45RO+ memory T cells. The CDR3, as DNA: TGCAGTGCTCGATCAGACAGCGGCTACACCTTC. It is translated as CSARSDSGYTF.